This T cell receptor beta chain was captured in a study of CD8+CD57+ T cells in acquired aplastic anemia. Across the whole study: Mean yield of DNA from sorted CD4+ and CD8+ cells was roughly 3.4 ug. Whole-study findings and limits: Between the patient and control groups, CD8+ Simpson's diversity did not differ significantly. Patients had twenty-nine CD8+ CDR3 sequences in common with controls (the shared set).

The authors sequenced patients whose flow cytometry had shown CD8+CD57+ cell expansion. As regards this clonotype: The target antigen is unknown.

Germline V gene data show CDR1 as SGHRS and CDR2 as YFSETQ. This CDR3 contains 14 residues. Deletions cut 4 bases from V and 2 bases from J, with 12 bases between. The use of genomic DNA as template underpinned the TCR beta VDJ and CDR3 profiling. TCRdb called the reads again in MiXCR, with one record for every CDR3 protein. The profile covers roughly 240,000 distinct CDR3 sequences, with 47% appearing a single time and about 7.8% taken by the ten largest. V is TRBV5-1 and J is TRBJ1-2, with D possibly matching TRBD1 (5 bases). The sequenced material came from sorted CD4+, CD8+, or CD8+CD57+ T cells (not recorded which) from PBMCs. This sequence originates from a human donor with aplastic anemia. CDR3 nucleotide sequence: TGCGCCAGCAGCACGTCGGGACGGAACTATGGCTACACCTTC. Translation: CASSTSGRNYGYTF.